These 14 T cell receptor beta chains originate from one sample sequenced in a study of cytomegalovirus exposure and HLA in healthy donors. A multiplex PCR was run with 60 Vbeta primers and 13 Jbeta primers. Sequencing used immunoSEQ multiplex PCR; TCRdb keeps in-frame clones, though not all of them. The repertoire includes some 150,000 clones, about 61% of them detected once, and about 2.6% sits in the top ten. Sequencing was done on a sample of PBMCs. The receptors originated from a middle-aged woman in good health and CMV-seronegative.

This clone was observed a few times. The V gene is TRBV4-3, the J gene TRBJ2-3; TRBD2 might be the D (5 bases). CDR1 and CDR2 (germline): LGHNA, YSLEER. The CDR3 covers 17 residues. The V gene lost 0 bases and the J gene lost 0 bases, with 13 bases spanning the gap. The CDR3 sequence is CASSQEKGRESTDTQYF. CDR3 nucleotides: TGCGCCAGCAGCCAAGAGAAAGGACGGGAAAGCACAGATACGCAGTATTTT.

This clone was detected a few times. The V and J genes are TRBV28 and TRBJ2-1; TRBD2 matches at 13 bases. V trimming: 6 bases; J trimming: 0 bases; junction bases outside the gene matches: 8. Germline CDR1 reads MDHEN; CDR2 reads SYDVKM. The CDR3 is made up of 18 amino acids. The CDR3 sequence is CASSRTSGGASSYNEQFF. In DNA form, the CDR3 reads TGTGCCAGCAGCCGAACTAGCGGGGGGGCGAGCTCCTACAATGAGCAGTTCTTC. Full variable domain (remainder filled in from reference TRBV28 and TRBJ2-1): DVKVTQSSRYLVKRTGEKVFLECVQDMDHENMFWYRQDPGLGLRLIYFSYDVKMKEKGDIPEGYSVSREKKERFSLILESASTNQTSMYLCASSRTSGGASSYNEQFFGPGTRLTVL.

The sample holds a few counts of this clone. The V gene is TRBV18, the J gene TRBJ2-2, with TRBD2 matching over 8 bases. The CDR3 is 16 residues long. The trim removed 4 bases at V and 4 bases at J, leaving 8 bases unmatched. The germline V gene has CDR1 KGHSH and CDR2 LQKENI. CDR3 nucleotides: TGTGCCAGCTCACAATCATTCGGGACTAGCACCGGGGAGCTGTTTTTT. This codes for CASSQSFGTSTGELFF.

The genes are TRBV2 and TRBJ1-1; weak D call: TRBD1 (5 bases). The CDR3 covers 13 residues. Looked up from germline, CDR1 is SNHLY and CDR2 is FYNNEI. Trimming removed 3 bases from V and 7 bases from J, with 12 bases in between. CDR3 nucleotide sequence: TGTGCCAGCAGTGAGCGGGACCAGCTTGAAGCTTTCTTT. Its protein product is CASSERDQLEAFF.

The V gene is TRBV12-5, the J gene TRBJ1-1; a weak D match, TRBD1 (6 bases). This CDR3 region has 13 residues. Germline-derived CDR1 and CDR2 are LGHNT and FRNRAP. Trimming stripped 2 bases from V and 7 bases from J, with 11 bases between. Here the CDR3 reads CASGLPVGHEAFF. The CDR3 DNA reads TGTGCTAGTGGTTTGCCCGTGGGACATGAAGCTTTCTTT.

The chain combines TRBV27 with TRBJ1-1, with D possibly being TRBD1 (6 bases). V gave up 3 bases and J gave up 8 bases, with 13 bases separating them. CDR1 MNHEY and CDR2 SMNVEV come from the germline V gene (reference sequence). The CDR3 loop spans 13 amino acids. The CDR3 region is CASSFGLTGEAFF. CDR3 coding DNA: TGTGCCAGCAGTTTTGGTCTTACAGGGGAAGCTTTCTTT.

In its sample, this clone was seen once. The rearrangement uses TRBV10-3 and TRBJ1-5; unclear D gene. Germline CDR1 is ENHRY and CDR2 is SYGVKD. V lost 0 bases to trimming and J lost 7 bases, with 10 bases between them. The CDR3 runs 14 residues. For the CDR3, the DNA is TGTGCCATCAGTGAGTCGAGGGAGGGACAGCCCCAGCATTTT. The encoded protein is CAISESREGQPQHF.

The CDR3 protein is CASSEAREVYEQYF. CDR3 coding DNA: TGCGCCAGCAGTGAAGCCAGGGAGGTCTACGAGCAGTACTTC. The J gene is TRBJ2-7, the V gene TRBV10-2; weak D call: TRBD2 (6 bases). This CDR3 has 14 amino acids. Germline values: CDR1 WSHSY, CDR2 SAAADI. V was cut by 3 bases and J by 3 bases, with 12 bases left in between.

This clone was observed a single time. This sequence joins TRBV6-1 and TRBJ2-5; D is perhaps TRBD1 (6 bases). This CDR3 contains 14 residues. Trimming took off 6 bases at V and 2 bases at J, with 13 bases between the two ends. CDR1 and CDR2 (germline): MNHNS, SASEGT. CDR3 nucleotide sequence: TGTGCCAGCAGCGCAGGGGTCACTCAAGAGACCCAGTACTTC. Its translation is CASSAGVTQETQYF.

The chain links TRBV10-3 to TRBJ1-2; a possible D gene is TRBD1 (6 bases). Trimming shortened V by 7 bases and J by 5 bases, and 14 bases separated the two germline ends. The CDR3 spans 13 residues. CDR1 ENHRY and CDR2 SYGVKD come from the germline V gene. The CDR3 here is CAITLRTDYGYTF. The CDR3 bases are TGTGCCATCACCCTACGGACAGATTATGGCTACACCTTC.

The rearrangement uses TRBV25-1 and TRBJ2-6; no definite D call. The CDR3 totals 13 residues. Trimming removed 6 bases at V and 2 bases at J, with 5 bases between. CDR1 is MGHDK, CDR2 SYGVNS, per germline. The CDR3 DNA is TGTGCCAGCAGGCCAGCTGGGGCCAACGTCCTGACTTTC. Translating gives CASRPAGANVLTF.

The gene calls are TRBV6-5 and TRBJ1-4, with D possibly being TRBD1 (5 bases). CDR3 length: 15 amino acids. CDR1 MNHEY and CDR2 SVGAGI come from the germline V gene. V was clipped by 2 bases and J by 4 bases, with 11 bases between them. In nucleotides, the CDR3 is TGTGCCAGCAGTTACCTCCGACAGAGTAATGAAAAACTGTTTTTT. Translated, it gives CASSYLRQSNEKLFF.

The chain joins TRBV6-1 to TRBJ1-1, with 9 bases that match TRBD1. The CDR3 is 12 amino acids. V lost 4 bases, J lost 10 bases, and 4 bases stayed unmatched. Germline-derived CDR1 and CDR2 are MNHNS and SASEGT. The CDR3 loop is CASSVQGAGAFF. The CDR3 region has the DNA TGTGCCAGCAGTGTACAGGGGGCTGGAGCTTTCTTT.

This clone showed up just a few times. Other nucleotide sequences in the sample specify the same CDR3. This rearrangement joins TRBV19 to TRBJ1-1; D not resolved. The germline V and J ends were trimmed by 9 bases and 1 base, with 12 bases remaining between them. The CDR3 contains 13 residues. The germline V gene has CDR1 LNHDA and CDR2 SQIVND (reference sequence). CDR3 loop: CASSRQRNTEAFF. CDR3 coding DNA: TGTGCCAGCAGCAGGCAGAGGAACACTGAAGCTTTCTTT.